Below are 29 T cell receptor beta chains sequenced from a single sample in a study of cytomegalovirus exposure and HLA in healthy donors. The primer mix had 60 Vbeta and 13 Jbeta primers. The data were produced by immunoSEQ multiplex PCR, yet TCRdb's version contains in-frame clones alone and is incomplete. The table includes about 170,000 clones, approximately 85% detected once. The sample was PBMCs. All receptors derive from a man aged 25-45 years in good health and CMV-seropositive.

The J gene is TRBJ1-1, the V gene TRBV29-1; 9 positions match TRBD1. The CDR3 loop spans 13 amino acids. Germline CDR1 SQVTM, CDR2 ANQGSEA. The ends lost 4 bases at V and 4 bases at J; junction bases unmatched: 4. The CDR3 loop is CSVVGTGSTEAFF. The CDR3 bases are TGCAGCGTTGTAGGGACAGGGAGCACTGAAGCTTTCTTT.

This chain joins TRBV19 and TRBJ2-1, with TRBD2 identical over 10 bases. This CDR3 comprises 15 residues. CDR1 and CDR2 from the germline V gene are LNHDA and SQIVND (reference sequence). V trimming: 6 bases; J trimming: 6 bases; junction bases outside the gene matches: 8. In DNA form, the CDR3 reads TGTGCCAGTAGCCGACTAGCGGGCGCCTCCAATGAGCAGTTCTTC. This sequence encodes CASSRLAGASNEQFF.

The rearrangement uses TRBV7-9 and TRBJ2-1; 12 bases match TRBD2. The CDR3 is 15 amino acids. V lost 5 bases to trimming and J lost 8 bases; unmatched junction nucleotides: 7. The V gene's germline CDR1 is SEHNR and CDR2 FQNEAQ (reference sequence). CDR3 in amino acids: CASSPLTSGSHEQFF. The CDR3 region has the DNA TGTGCCAGCAGCCCCTTGACTAGCGGGAGCCATGAGCAGTTCTTC.

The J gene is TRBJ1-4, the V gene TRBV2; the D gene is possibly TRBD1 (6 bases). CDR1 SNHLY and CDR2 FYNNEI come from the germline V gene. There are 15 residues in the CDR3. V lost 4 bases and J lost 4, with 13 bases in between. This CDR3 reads CASSALDRINEKLFF. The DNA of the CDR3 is TGTGCCAGCAGTGCTCTCGACAGGATTAATGAAAAACTGTTTTTT.

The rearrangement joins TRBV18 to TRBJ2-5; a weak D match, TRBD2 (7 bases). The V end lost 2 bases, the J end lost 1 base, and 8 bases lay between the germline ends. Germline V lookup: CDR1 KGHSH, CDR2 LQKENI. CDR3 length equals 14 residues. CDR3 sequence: CASSPGGAQETQYF. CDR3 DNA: TGTGCCAGCTCACCAGGGGGGGCCCAAGAGACCCAGTACTTC.

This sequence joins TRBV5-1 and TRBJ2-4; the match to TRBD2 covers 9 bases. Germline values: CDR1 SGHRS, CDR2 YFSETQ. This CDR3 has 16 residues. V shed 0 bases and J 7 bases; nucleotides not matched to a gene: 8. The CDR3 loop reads CASSLGAGGPSNIQYF. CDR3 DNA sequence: TGCGCCAGCAGCTTGGGGGCGGGAGGGCCGTCGAACATTCAGTACTTC.

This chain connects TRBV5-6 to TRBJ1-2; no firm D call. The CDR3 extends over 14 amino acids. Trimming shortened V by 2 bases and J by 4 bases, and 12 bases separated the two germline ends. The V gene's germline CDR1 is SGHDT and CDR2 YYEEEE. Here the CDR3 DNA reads TGTGCCAGCAGCTTATCCAGGCACGCCTATGGCTACACCTTC. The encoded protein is CASSLSRHAYGYTF.

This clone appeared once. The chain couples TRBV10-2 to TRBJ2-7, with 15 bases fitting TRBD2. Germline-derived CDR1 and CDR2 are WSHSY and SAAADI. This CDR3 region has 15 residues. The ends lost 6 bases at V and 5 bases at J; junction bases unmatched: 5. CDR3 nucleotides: TGCGCCAGCAGAGCCGGGACTAGCGGGAGGAACGAGCAGTACGTC. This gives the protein CASRAGTSGRNEQYV.

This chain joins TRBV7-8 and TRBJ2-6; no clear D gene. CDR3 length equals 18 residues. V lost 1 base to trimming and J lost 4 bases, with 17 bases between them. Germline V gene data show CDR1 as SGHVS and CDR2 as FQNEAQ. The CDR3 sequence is CASSLVSGPSLGANVLTF. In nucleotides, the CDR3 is TGTGCCAGCAGCTTAGTATCTGGGCCTTCCCTAGGGGCCAACGTCCTGACTTTC.

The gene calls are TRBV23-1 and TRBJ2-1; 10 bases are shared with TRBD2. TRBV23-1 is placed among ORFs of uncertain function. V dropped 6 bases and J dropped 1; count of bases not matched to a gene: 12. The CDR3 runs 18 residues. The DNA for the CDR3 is TGCGCCAGCAGCGGGGGCGCTAGCGGGAGAAAGTCCTACAATGAGCAGTTCTTC. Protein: CASSGGASGRKSYNEQFF.

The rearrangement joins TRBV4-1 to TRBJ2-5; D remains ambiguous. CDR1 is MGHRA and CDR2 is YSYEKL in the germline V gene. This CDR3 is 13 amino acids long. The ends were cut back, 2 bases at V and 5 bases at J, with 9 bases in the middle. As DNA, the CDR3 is TGCGCCAGCAGCCAACTACCAATGGAGACCCAGTACTTC. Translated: CASSQLPMETQYF.

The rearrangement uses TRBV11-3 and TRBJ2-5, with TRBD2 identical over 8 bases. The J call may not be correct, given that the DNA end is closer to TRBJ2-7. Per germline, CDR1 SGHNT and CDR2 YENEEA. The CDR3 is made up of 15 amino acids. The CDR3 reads CASSPGLGTRDEQYF. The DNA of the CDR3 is TGTGCCAGCAGCCCGGGGCTGGGGACTAGAGACGAGCAGTACTTC.

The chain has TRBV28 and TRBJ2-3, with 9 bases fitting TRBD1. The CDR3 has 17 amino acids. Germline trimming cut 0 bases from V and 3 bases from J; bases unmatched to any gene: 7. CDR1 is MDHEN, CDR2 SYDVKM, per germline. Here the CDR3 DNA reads TGTGCCAGCAGTTTATGGAGGACAGGGGAGGGGACAGATACGCAGTATTTT. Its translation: CASSLWRTGEGTDTQYF.

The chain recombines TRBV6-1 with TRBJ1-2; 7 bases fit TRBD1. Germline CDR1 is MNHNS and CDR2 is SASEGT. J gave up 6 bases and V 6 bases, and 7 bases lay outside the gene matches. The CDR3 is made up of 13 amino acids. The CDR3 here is CASSPLQGNGYTF. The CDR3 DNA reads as TGTGCCAGCAGCCCTCTACAGGGGAATGGCTACACCTTC.

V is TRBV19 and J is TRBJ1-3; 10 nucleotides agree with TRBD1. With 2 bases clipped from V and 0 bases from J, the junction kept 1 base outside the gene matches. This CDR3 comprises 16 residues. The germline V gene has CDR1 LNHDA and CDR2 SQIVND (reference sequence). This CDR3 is CASSIWTGGSGNTIYF. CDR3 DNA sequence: TGTGCCAGTAGTATATGGACAGGGGGCTCTGGAAACACCATATATTTT.

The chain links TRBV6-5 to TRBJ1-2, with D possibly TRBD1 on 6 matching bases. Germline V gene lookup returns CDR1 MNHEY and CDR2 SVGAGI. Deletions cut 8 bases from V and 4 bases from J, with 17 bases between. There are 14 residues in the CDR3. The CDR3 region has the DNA TGTGCCAGCCGTGACTGGGGGCGAGGCTATGGCTACACCTTC. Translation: CASRDWGRGYGYTF.

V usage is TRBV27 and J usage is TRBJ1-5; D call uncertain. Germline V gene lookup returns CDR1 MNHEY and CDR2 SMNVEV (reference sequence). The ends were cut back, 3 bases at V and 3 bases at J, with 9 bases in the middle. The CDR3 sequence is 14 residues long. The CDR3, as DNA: TGTGCCAGCAGTTTCCACCTATTCAATCAGCCCCAGCATTTT. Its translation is CASSFHLFNQPQHF.

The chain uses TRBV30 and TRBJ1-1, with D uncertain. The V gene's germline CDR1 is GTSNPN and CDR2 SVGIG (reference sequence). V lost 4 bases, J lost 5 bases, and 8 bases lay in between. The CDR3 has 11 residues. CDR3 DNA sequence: TGTGCCTGGAAAAGGGAGACTGAAGCTTTCTTT. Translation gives CAWKRETEAFF.

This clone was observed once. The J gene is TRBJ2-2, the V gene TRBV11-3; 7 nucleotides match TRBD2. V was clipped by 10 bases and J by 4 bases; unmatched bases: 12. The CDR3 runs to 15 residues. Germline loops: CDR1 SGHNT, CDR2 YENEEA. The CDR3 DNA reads TGTGCCACGCAACCGGGGGGTCCCGCCACCGGGGAGCTGTTTTTT. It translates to CATQPGGPATGELFF.

CDR3 sequence: CASSFGPGGSNTDTQYF. Here the CDR3 DNA reads TGTGCCAGCAGCTTCGGCCCGGGGGGGTCTAACACAGATACGCAGTATTTT. V gene TRBV5-6 combines with J gene TRBJ2-3, with 8 bases that match TRBD2. The CDR3 contains 17 residues. Trimming took 2 bases from V and 2 from J; bases not matched to a gene: 10. From germline, CDR1 is SGHDT and CDR2 YYEEEE.

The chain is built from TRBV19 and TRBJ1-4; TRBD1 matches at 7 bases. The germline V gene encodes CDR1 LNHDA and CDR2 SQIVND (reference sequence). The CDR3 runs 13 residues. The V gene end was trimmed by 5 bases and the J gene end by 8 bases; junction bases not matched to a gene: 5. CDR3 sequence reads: CASSPRQGEKLFF. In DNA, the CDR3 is TGTGCCAGTAGTCCAAGACAGGGAGAAAAACTGTTTTTT.

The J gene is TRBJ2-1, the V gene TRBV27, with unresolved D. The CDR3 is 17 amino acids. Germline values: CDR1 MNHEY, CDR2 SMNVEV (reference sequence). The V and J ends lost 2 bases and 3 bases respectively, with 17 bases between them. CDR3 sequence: CASSLDLGQSNYNEQFF. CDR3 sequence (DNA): TGTGCCAGCAGTTTAGATCTTGGGCAGTCTAACTACAATGAGCAGTTCTTC.

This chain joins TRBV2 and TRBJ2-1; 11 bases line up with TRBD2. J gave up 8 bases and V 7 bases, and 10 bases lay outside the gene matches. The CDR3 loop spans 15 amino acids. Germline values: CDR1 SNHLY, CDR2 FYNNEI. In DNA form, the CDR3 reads TGTGCCAGCAATATAGCGGGAGGGCCGGGTGATGAGCAGTTCTTC. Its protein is CASNIAGGPGDEQFF.

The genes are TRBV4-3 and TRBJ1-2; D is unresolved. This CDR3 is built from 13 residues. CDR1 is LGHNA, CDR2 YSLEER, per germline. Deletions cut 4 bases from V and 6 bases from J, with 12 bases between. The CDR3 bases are TGCGCCAGCAGCCGGGGAGCAGGCGATGGCTACACCTTC. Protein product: CASSRGAGDGYTF.

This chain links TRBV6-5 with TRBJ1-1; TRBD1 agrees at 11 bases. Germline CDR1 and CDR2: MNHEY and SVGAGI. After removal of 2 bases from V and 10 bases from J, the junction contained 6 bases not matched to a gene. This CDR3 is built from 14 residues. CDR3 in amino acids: CASSYPGDRGGAFF. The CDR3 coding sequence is TGTGCCAGCAGTTACCCAGGGGACAGGGGGGGAGCTTTCTTT.

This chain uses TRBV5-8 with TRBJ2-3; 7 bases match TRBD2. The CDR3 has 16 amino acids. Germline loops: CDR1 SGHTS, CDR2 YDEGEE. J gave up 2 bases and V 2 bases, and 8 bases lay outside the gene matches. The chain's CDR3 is CASSLGASGITDTQYF. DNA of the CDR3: TGTGCCAGCAGCTTAGGGGCTAGCGGCATCACAGATACGCAGTATTTT.

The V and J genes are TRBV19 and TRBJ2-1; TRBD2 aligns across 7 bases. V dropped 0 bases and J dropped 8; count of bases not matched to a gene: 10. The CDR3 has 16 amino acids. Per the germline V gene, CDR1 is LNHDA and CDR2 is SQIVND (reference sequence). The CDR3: CASSIDSAGVLDEQFF. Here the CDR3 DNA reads TGTGCCAGTAGTATAGATTCGGCGGGAGTCCTGGATGAGCAGTTCTTC.

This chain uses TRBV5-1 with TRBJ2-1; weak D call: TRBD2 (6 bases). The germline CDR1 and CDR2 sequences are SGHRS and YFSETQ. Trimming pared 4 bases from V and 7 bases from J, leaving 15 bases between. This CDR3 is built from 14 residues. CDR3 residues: CASSGAAGGNEQFF. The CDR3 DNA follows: TGCGCCAGCAGCGGCGCAGCGGGCGGGAATGAGCAGTTCTTC.

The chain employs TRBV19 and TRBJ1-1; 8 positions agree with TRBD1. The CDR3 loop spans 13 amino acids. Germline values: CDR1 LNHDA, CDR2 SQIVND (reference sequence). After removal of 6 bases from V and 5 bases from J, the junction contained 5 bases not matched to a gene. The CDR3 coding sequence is TGTGCCAGTAGGCAGGGGGCCGGAACTGAAGCTTTCTTT. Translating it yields CASRQGAGTEAFF. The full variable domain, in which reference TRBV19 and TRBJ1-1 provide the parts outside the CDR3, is DGGITQSPKYLFRKEGQNVTLSCEQNLNHDAMYWYRQDPGQGLRLIYYSQIVNDFQKGDIAEGYSVSREKKESFPLTVTSAQKNPTAFYLCASRQGAGTEAFFGQGTRLTVV.